Listed here are 27 T cell receptor beta chains from one sample, sequenced in a study of blood T cells in healthy people across ages (dated by TCRdb to about 2015). The library was obtained by 5' RACE. The sequencer was an Illumina HiSeq 2500. A second roughly 6 to 11 cycle PCR used a sample-barcoded 5' primer and a J-beta primer mix. TCRdb redid the processing of the public reads, applying fastp at Q25 and MiXCR, and retained in-frame beta chains. Each CDR3 protein gets just one entry, which takes the most common genes and DNA from the rows behind it. The sample table contains about 780,000 distinct CDR3 sequences; only one count was recorded for about half of them. 15% to 20% of the sample comes from the top ten. The sample was blood. The receptors were gathered from an elderly man in good health.

This clonotype turned up a few times. The V call is TRBV6-2 or TRBV6-3, the J call TRBJ2-4; a weak D match, TRBD2 (6 bases). Germline loops: CDR1 MNHEY, CDR2 SVGEGT. Trimming shortened V by 2 bases and J by 9 bases, and 20 bases separated the two germline ends. The CDR3 extends over 16 amino acids. CDR3 in DNA: TGTGCCAGCAGTTACCCAGCCTCGGGAGAATTAGGCATTCAGTACTTC. Residues: CASSYPASGELGIQYF.

The rearrangement links TRBV7-6 to TRBJ1-1, with D perhaps matching TRBD1 (5 bases). This CDR3 comprises 14 residues. V lost 5 bases, J lost 4 bases, and 14 bases lay in between. Germline V gene sequence: CDR1 SGHVS, CDR2 FNYEAQ. CDR3 sequence reads: CASSPREGRTEAFF. In DNA, the CDR3 is TGTGCCAGCAGCCCCAGGGAGGGCCGCACTGAAGCTTTCTTT.

This clonotype showed up just a few times. The chain uses TRBV5-5 and TRBJ1-6; D possibly corresponds to TRBD1 (5 bases). This CDR3 spans 15 amino acids. Germline V gene lookup returns CDR1 SGHKS and CDR2 YYEKEE (reference sequence). Trimming took off 1 base at V and 10 bases at J, with 15 bases between the two ends. This CDR3 reads CASSLMSRAESPLHF. In nucleotides, the CDR3 is TGTGCCAGCAGCTTGATGAGCAGGGCGGAATCACCCCTCCACTTT. Full variable domain (rest looked up from reference TRBV5-5 and TRBJ1-6): DAGVTQSPTHLIKTRGQQVTLRCSPISGHKSVSWYQQVLGQGPQFIFQYYEKEERGRGNFPDRFSARQFPNYSSELNVNALLLGDSALYLCASSLMSRAESPLHFGNGTRLTVT.

This chain connects TRBV27 to TRBJ2-5, with 13 bases lining up with TRBD2. V shed 2 bases and J 2 bases; nucleotides not matched to a gene: 8. The CDR3 loop spans 18 amino acids. From germline, CDR1 is MNHEY and CDR2 SMNVEV (reference sequence). CDR3 region: CASSLVGLAGSLQETQYF. The CDR3 DNA reads as TGTGCCAGCAGTTTAGTGGGACTAGCGGGGAGCCTACAAGAGACCCAGTACTTC.

This clonotype has more than one count but fewer than ten. J is TRBJ2-1 and V is TRBV4-3; D gene ambiguous. The V end was cut by 1 base, the J end by 9 bases, with 7 bases between. Germline V CDR1 and CDR2: LGHNA, YSLEER. The CDR3 length is 12 residues. CDR3 sequence: CASSQGWGEQFF. The CDR3 bases are TGCGCCAGCAGCCAAGGATGGGGTGAGCAGTTCTTC.

This clonotype was seen more than once but under ten times. This chain connects TRBV4-2 to TRBJ2-7, with TRBD2 matching 9 bases. Looked up from germline, CDR1 is LGHNA and CDR2 is YNFKEQ. Trimming at V came to 5 bases and at J to 6 bases, leaving 14 bases not matched to a gene. The CDR3 totals 16 residues. Here the CDR3 DNA reads TGTGCCAGCAGCGATCGGTTAGCGGGAGAAGCAGTCGAGCAGTACTTC. It yields the protein CASSDRLAGEAVEQYF.

Regarding this clonotype: Just one base apart from a much larger clone, this may be a read error. The rearrangement joins TRBV12-3 or TRBV12-4 to TRBJ2-1; 7 nucleotides agree with TRBD1. Trimming took 3 bases from V and 3 from J; bases not matched to a gene: 5. The CDR3 runs to 15 residues. This CDR3 reads CASSFRDRDYNEQFF. The CDR3 DNA follows: TGTGCCAGCAGTTTTCGGGACAGAGACTACAATGAGCAGTTCTTC.

This chain joins TRBV20-1 and TRBJ2-1; D might be TRBD2 (5 bases). The V end was cut by 2 bases, the J end by 3 bases, with 17 bases between. This CDR3 spans 16 amino acids. Germline V gene data show CDR1 as DFQATT and CDR2 as SNEGSKA (reference sequence). The CDR3 protein is CSARSPTRGGYNEQFF. The CDR3, as DNA: TGCAGTGCTAGATCTCCAACTCGCGGAGGCTACAATGAGCAGTTCTTC.

The V and J genes are TRBV20-1 and TRBJ2-5; 13 nucleotides match TRBD2. The DNA end lines up better with TRBJ2-7; the J call may be wrong. The CDR3 runs 13 residues. Germline CDR1 and CDR2: DFQATT and SNEGSKA (reference sequence). The CDR3 protein is CSAGTSGMFEQYF. In nucleotides, the CDR3 is TGCAGTGCCGGGACTAGCGGGATGTTCGAGCAGTACTTC.

This rearrangement joins TRBV7-9 to TRBJ2-5; D assignment may be TRBD1 or TRBD2 (5 bases each). The CDR3 loop spans 15 amino acids. V dropped 5 bases and J dropped 5 bases, with 18 bases sitting between them. CDR1 and CDR2 (germline): SEHNR, FQNEAQ (reference sequence). The CDR3 region is CASSRIVGAGETQYF. DNA for the CDR3: TGTGCCAGCAGCCGGATCGTTGGGGCGGGCGAGACCCAGTACTTC.

This clonotype has more than one count but fewer than ten. The genes are TRBV12-3 or TRBV12-4 and TRBJ2-3; 11 bases fit TRBD1. Trimming at V came to 4 bases and at J to 3 bases, leaving 3 bases not matched to a gene. The CDR3 sequence is 15 residues long. CDR3 region: CASSWDRGTTDTQYF. CDR3 DNA sequence: TGTGCCAGCAGTTGGGACAGGGGGACTACAGATACGCAGTATTTT.

The chain combines TRBV21-1 with TRBJ2-7; TRBD2 is taken as the D call from the table, unchecked against the DNA. TRBV21-1 is noted as a pseudogene. This CDR3 is 19 amino acids long. CDR3 DNA sequence: TGTGCCAGCAGCCCCTGGACCCCTAGCGGGACCCCTCCAAACTACGAGCAGTACGTC. This encodes CASSPWTPSGTPPNYEQYV.

The sample holds a few counts of this clonotype. The V and J genes are TRBV5-8 and TRBJ2-7, with 9 bases aligning to TRBD1. The CDR3 is 15 residues long. With 5 bases clipped from V and 0 bases from J, the junction kept 6 bases outside the gene matches. Germline V gene data show CDR1 as SGHTS and CDR2 as YDEGEE. Written as DNA, the CDR3 is TGTGCCAGCAGATCCGACAGGGGGTACTCCTACGAGCAGTACTTC. Its protein product is CASRSDRGYSYEQYF.

This clonotype showed up just once. Its ends do not fully match the called genes, so a read error is possible. The rearrangement links TRBV5-1 to TRBJ2-1; the match to TRBD2 covers 9 bases. This CDR3 contains 17 residues. Germline V gene data show CDR1 as SGHRS and CDR2 as YFSETQ. CDR3 in DNA: TGCACCAGCAGCTTGGTAGCGGGAGTTATGGGCAACAATGAGCAGTTCTTC. Its translation is CTSSLVAGVMGNNEQFF.

This clonotype has just one count. A junction boundary mismatches the germline segment, possibly from a read error. This rearrangement joins TRBV6-8 to TRBJ2-7, with D possibly being TRBD2 (5 bases). This CDR3 is 15 amino acids long. Germline V gene data show CDR1 as MNHGY and CDR2 as SAAAGT. In DNA, the CDR3 is TGTGTCAGCAGTAGTACTACTAGATTGTCCGCCGAGCAGTACTTC. Its protein product is CVSSSTTRLSAEQYF.

The table lists this clonotype with a few counts. This could be a read error, since a much larger clone is one nucleotide away. The chain combines TRBV11-3 with TRBJ2-5, with TRBD2 matching over 7 bases. The ends lost 5 bases at V and 11 bases at J; junction bases unmatched: 26. Germline-derived CDR1 and CDR2 are SGHNT and YENEEA. The CDR3 is 18 residues long. The chain's CDR3 is CASSTLPPGEGRRNEQYF. The CDR3 coding sequence is TGTGCCAGCAGCACACTCCCCCCCGGGGAGGGCCGTAGGAATGAGCAGTACTTC. Based on the CDR3 plus reference TRBV11-3 and TRBJ2-5, the full variable domain is EAGVVQSPRYKIIEKKQPVAFWCNPISGHNTLYWYLQNLGQGPELLIRYENEEAVDDSQLPKDRFSAERLKGVDSTLKIQPAELGDSAVYLCASSTLPPGEGRRNEQYFGPGTRLLVL.

A few counts support this clonotype. This chain links TRBV20-1 with TRBJ2-7, with 8 bases lining up with TRBD1. Germline V gene sequence: CDR1 DFQATT, CDR2 SNEGSKA (reference sequence). V lost 0 bases, J lost 0 bases, and 7 bases stayed unmatched. The CDR3 runs to 16 residues. CDR3 sequence (DNA): TGCAGTGCTAGAGATCCTTGGACAGGGTCCTCCTACGAGCAGTACTTC. As protein: CSARDPWTGSSYEQYF.

There are many counts of this clonotype. V usage is TRBV5-1 and J usage is TRBJ1-1; TRBD1 is a possible D gene (6 bases). This CDR3 is built from 13 residues. Germline values: CDR1 SGHRS, CDR2 YFSETQ. Trimming removed 3 bases from V and 6 bases from J, with 12 bases in between. DNA for the CDR3: TGCGCCAGCAGCTGGGGGGCCGGCTCTGAAGCTTTCTTT. Translated, it gives CASSWGAGSEAFF.

This clonotype was seen more than once but under ten times. The rearrangement uses TRBV5-1 and TRBJ2-1; 13 bases agree with TRBD2. The CDR3 has 14 amino acids. Germline V lookup: CDR1 SGHRS, CDR2 YFSETQ. Unmatched junction bases numbered 3, after V lost 2 bases and J lost 10 bases. In DNA form, the CDR3 reads TGCGCCAGCAGCTTCGGGACTAGCGGGACCGAGCAGTTCTTC. This translates into CASSFGTSGTEQFF.

V gene TRBV5-1 combines with J gene TRBJ2-1; 10 bases align to TRBD1. Per germline, CDR1 SGHRS and CDR2 YFSETQ. With V trimmed by 4 bases and J by 6 bases, 7 bases remained unmatched. There are 15 residues in the CDR3. The chain's CDR3 is CASSAGQGPINEQFF. The CDR3 nucleotides read TGCGCCAGCAGCGCGGGACAGGGGCCTATCAATGAGCAGTTCTTC.

Ten or more counts support this clonotype. CDR3 in amino acids: CASSDQDTPELGEQFF. The CDR3, as DNA: TGCGCCAGCAGCGACCAGGACACCCCGGAGTTGGGTGAGCAGTTCTTC. V gene TRBV10-1 combines with J gene TRBJ2-1; D is possibly TRBD1 (5 bases). This CDR3 region has 16 residues. Trimming took 6 bases from V and 9 from J, leaving 24 bases between them. Germline CDR1 and CDR2: WNHNN and SYGVQD (reference sequence).

This clonotype has ten or more counts. CDR3 sequence reads: CSAGTGRDNEQFF. The CDR3 nucleotides are TGCAGCGCTGGGACAGGGCGAGATAATGAGCAGTTCTTC. The rearrangement links TRBV29-1 to TRBJ2-1; 9 nucleotides line up with TRBD1. Germline V gives CDR1 SQVTM, CDR2 ANQGSEA. Losses at the gene ends were 7 bases for V and 7 bases for J; bases not matched to a gene: 8. The CDR3 totals 13 residues.

A single count supports this clonotype. The genes are TRBV7-2 and TRBJ2-1; 11 bases map to TRBD2. CDR1 is SGHTA, CDR2 FQGNSA, per germline. The CDR3 has 20 residues. Trimming cost V 1 base and J 1 base; bases outside gene matches: 12. CDR3 region: CASSLVSQGSGRGSYNEQFF. The CDR3 nucleotides are TGTGCCAGCAGCTTAGTGTCCCAAGGTAGCGGGAGGGGTTCCTACAATGAGCAGTTCTTC. Together with reference TRBV7-2 and TRBJ2-1, the CDR3 gives the full variable domain: GAGVSQSPSNKVTEKGKDVELRCDPISGHTALYWYRQSLGQGLEFLIYFQGNSAPDKSGLPSDRFSAERTGGSVSTLTIQRTQQEDSAVYLCASSLVSQGSGRGSYNEQFFGPGTRLTVL.

This clonotype was observed once. The chain carries TRBV5-1 and TRBJ2-2; TRBD1 is a possible D gene (7 bases). Trimming removed 6 bases at V and 4 bases at J, with 16 bases between. This CDR3 has 15 amino acids. The germline CDR1 and CDR2 sequences are SGHRS and YFSETQ. DNA for the CDR3: TGCGCCAGCACTCGATCAGGGGGAGGCACCGGGGAGCTGTTTTTT. Protein: CASTRSGGGTGELFF.

This clonotype was seen once. This may be a read error, as it is one base from a much larger clone. This chain links TRBV25-1 with TRBJ2-1, with D perhaps matching TRBD2 (5 bases). CDR3 length equals 13 residues. Germline V gene lookup returns CDR1 MGHDK and CDR2 SYGVNS. Between the trimmed V and J ends, which lost 7 bases and 10 bases, there was a span of 17 bases. Here the CDR3 DNA reads TGTGCCAGCACAAAAGGACCCGACTACGAGCAGTTCTTC. Protein product: CASTKGPDYEQFF. The variable domain in full, with the rest retrieved from reference TRBV25-1 and TRBJ2-1, is EADIYQTPRYLVIGTGKKITLECSQTMGHDKMYWYQQDPGMELHLIHYSYGVNSTEKGDLSSESTVSRIRTEHFPLTLESARPSHTSQYLCASTKGPDYEQFFGPGTRLTVL.

The V call is TRBV4-2, the J call TRBJ1-6, with 8 bases fitting TRBD1. The junction had 7 bases not matched to a gene; V was cut back by 0 bases and J by 9 bases. The CDR3 runs 16 residues. Germline lookup yields CDR1 LGHNA and CDR2 YNFKEQ. CDR3 nucleotides: TGTGCCAGCAGCCAAGATTTGGGACAGGAGGCTTCACCCCTCCACTTT. Protein: CASSQDLGQEASPLHF.

This rearrangement joins TRBV5-1 to TRBJ2-1, with D unresolved. V was shortened by 0 bases and J by 3 bases, with 10 bases between the two germline ends. Germline values: CDR1 SGHRS, CDR2 YFSETQ. The CDR3 totals 15 residues. The CDR3 bases are TGCGCCAGCAGCTTGGTTCGGAGACTCTACAATGAGCAGTTCTTC. It is translated as CASSLVRRLYNEQFF.